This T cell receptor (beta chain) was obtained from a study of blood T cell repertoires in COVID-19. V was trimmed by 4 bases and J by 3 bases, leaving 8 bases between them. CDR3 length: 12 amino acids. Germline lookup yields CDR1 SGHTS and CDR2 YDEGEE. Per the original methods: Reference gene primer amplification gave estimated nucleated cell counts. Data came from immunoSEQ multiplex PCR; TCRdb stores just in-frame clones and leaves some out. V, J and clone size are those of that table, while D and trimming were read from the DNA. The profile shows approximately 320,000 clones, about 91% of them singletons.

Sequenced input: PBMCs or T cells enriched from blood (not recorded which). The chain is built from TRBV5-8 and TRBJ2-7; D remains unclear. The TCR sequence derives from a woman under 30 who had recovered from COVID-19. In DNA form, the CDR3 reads TGTGCCAGCAGCCGTAGCCGCTACGAGCAGTACTTC. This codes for CASSRSRYEQYF. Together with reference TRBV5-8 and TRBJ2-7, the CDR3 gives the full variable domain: EAGVTQSPTHLIKTRGQQATLRCSPISGHTSVYWYQQALGLGLQFLLWYDEGEERNRGNFPPRFSGRQFPNYSSELNVNALELEDSALYLCASSRSRYEQYFGPGTRLTVT.